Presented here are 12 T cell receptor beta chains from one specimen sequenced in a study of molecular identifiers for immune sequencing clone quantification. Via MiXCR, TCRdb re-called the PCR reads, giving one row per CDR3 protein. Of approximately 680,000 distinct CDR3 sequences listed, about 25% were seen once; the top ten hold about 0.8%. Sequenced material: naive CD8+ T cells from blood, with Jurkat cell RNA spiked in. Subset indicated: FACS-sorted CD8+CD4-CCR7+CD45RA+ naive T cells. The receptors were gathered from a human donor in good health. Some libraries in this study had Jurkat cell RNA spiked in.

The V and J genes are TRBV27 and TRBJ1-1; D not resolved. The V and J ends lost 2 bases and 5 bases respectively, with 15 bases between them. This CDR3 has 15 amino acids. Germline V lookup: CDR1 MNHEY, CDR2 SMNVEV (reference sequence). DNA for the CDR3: TGTGCCAGCAGTTTAGAAATTCCAAGAAGGACTGAAGCTTTCTTT. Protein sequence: CASSLEIPRRTEAFF.

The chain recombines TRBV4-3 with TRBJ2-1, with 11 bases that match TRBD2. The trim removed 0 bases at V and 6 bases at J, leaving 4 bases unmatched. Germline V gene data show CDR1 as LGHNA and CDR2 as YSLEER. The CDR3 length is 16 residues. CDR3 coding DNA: TGCGCCAGCAGCCAAGATCTTCTAGCGGGGGGCAATGAGCAGTTCTTC. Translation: CASSQDLLAGGNEQFF.

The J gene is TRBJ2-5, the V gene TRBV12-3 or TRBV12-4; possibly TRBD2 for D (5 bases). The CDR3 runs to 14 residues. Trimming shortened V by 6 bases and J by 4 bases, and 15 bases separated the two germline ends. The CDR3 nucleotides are TGTGCCAGCAGAGCCACGGGATTGATAGAGACCCAGTACTTC. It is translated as CASRATGLIETQYF.

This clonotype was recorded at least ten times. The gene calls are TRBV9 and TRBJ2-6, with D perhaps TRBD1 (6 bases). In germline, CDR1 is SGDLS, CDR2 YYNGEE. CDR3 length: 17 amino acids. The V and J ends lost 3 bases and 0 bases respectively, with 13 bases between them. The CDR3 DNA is TGTGCCAGCAGCGCCCCACAGGGCACCTCTGGGGCCAACGTCCTGACTTTC. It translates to CASSAPQGTSGANVLTF. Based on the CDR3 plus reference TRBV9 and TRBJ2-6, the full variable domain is DSGVTQTPKHLITATGQRVTLRCSPRSGDLSVYWYQQSLDQGLQFLIQYYNGEERAKGNILERFSAQQFPDLHSELNLSSLELGDSALYFCASSAPQGTSGANVLTFGAGSRLTVL.

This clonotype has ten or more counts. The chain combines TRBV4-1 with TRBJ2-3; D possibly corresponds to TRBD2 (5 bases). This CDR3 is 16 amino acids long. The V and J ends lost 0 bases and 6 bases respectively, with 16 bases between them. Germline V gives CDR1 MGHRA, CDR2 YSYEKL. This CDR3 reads CASSQEKASYDDTQYF. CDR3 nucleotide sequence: TGCGCCAGCAGCCAAGAGAAGGCTAGCTACGATGATACGCAGTATTTT.

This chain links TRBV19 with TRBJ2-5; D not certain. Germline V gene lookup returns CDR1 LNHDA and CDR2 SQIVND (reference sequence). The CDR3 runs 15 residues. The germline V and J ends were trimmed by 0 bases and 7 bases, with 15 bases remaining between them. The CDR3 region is CASSIDFSRVGTQYF. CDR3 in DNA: TGTGCCAGTAGTATAGATTTTTCCAGAGTTGGGACCCAGTACTTC.

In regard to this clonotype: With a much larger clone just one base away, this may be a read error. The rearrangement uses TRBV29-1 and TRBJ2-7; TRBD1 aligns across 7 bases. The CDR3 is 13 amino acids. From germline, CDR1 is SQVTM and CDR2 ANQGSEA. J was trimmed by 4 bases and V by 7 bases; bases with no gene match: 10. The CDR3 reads CSALSGRGYEQYF. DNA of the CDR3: TGCAGCGCTCTCTCCGGCAGGGGGTACGAGCAGTACTTC.

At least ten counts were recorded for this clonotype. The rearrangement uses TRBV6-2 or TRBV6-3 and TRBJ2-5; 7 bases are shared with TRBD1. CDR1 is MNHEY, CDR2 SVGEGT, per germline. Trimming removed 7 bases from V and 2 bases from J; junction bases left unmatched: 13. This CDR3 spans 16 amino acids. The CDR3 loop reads CASTAGAGGLQETQYF. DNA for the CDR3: TGTGCCAGCACTGCAGGGGCAGGGGGTTTGCAAGAGACCCAGTACTTC.

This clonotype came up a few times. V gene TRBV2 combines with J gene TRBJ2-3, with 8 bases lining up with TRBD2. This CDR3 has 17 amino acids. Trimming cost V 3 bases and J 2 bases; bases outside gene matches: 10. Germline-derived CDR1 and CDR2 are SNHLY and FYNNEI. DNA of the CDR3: TGTGCCAGCAGTGACGGGCGACTAGCGCCTAACACAGATACGCAGTATTTT. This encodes CASSDGRLAPNTDTQYF.

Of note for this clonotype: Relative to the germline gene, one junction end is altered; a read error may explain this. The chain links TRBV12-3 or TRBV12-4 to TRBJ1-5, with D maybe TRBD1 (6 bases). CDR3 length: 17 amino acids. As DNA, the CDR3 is TGTGCCTGCAGTATCACCCGGGACATCGCTTTCAATCAGCCCCAGCATTTT. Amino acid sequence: CACSITRDIAFNQPQHF.

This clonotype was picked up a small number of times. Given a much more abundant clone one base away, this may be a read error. In DNA, the CDR3 is TGTGCCAGCAGCCTAGGCACGTATGCAGCAGCTTTCTTT. As protein: CASSLGTYAAAFF. The chain carries TRBV7-2 and TRBJ1-1; no reliable D call. V lost 5 bases and J lost 10, with 17 bases in between. This CDR3 is 13 amino acids long. From germline, CDR1 is SGHTA and CDR2 FQGNSA.

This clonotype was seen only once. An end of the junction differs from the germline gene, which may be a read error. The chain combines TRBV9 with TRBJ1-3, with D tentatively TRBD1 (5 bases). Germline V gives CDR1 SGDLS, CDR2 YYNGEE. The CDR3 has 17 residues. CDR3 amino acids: CASSEYQGPSSGNTLYF. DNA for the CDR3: TGTGCCAGCAGCGAATACCAGGGTCCGAGCTCTGGAAACACCTTATATTTT. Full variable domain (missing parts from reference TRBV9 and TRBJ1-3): DSGVTQTPKHLITATGQRVTLRCSPRSGDLSVYWYQQSLDQGLQFLIQYYNGEERAKGNILERFSAQQFPDLHSELNLSSLELGDSALYFCASSEYQGPSSGNTLYFGEGSWLTVV.